This T cell receptor (beta chain) was retrieved from a study of technical replicates of blood from a few donors. TCRdb's copy holds only in-frame clones and misses some; the assay was immunoSEQ multiplex PCR. The data show tens of thousands of clones, 90% to 95% seen once. Germline V CDR1 and CDR2: SNHLY, FYNNEI. This CDR3 spans 15 amino acids. The J segment lost 5 bases and the V segment lost 4 bases, leaving 7 bases of the junction unmatched. The sequence came from a human donor in good health. Sample: T cells isolated from PBMCs. The V gene is TRBV2, the J gene TRBJ2-5, with 10 bases fitting TRBD2. For the CDR3, the DNA is TGTGCCAGCAGTGCGCTAGCGGGGGATAGGGAGACCCAGTACTTC. Its translation: CASSALAGDRETQYF.